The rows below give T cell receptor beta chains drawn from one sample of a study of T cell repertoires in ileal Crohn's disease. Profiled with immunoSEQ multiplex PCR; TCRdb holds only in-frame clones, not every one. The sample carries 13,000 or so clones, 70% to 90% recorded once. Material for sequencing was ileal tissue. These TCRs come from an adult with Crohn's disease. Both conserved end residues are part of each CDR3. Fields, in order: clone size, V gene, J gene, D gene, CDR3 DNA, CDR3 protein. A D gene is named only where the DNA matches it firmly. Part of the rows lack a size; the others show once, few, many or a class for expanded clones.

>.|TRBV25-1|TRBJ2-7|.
TGTGCCAGCAGTGAATGGGGCGGTTCCTACGAGCAGTACTTC
CASSEWGGSYEQYF
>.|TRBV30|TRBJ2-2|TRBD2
TGTGCCTGGAGCCCACCCCTAGCGGGAGTTCGAACCGGGGAGCTGTTTTTT
CAWSPPLAGVRTGELFF
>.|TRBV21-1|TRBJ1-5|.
TGTGCCAGCAGCAGGTCAAAGCAAGGAGGGACAGGGGCACAGCCCCAGCATTTT
CASSRSKQGGTGAQPQHF
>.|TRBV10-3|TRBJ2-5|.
TGTGCCATCAGCCCCTCAACAACCCGAGCGGAGACCCAGTACTTC
CAISPSTTRAETQYF
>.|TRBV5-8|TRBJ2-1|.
TGTGCCAGCAACTGGGGCTATCATGAGCAGTTCTTC
CASNWGYHEQFF
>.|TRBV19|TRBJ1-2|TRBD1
TGTGCCAGTACCAAAGGCATCGGACAGGGCTATGGCTACACCTTC
CASTKGIGQGYGYTF
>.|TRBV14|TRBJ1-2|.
TGTGCCAGCAGCCAAGGAGGGTTGGATGGCTACACCTTC
CASSQGGLDGYTF
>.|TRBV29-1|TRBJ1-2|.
TGCAGCGTGCGCGCGGCCCCTAGTGGGGGCGGTGGCTACACCTTC
CSVRAAPSGGGGYTF
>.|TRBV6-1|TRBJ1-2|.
TGTGCCAGCAGTACTACTGGGAACTATGGCTACACCTTC
CASSTTGNYGYTF
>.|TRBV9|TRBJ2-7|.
TGTGCCAGCAGCCCACTCGGAGGGGGGGATTATTCCAACGAGCAGTACTTC
CASSPLGGGDYSNEQYF
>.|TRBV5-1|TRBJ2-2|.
TGCGCCAGCAGCTTGGGGCACCTAGGCAACACCGGGGAGCTGTTTTTT
CASSLGHLGNTGELFF
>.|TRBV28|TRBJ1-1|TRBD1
TGTGCCAGCAGGGGGACAGGGAACACTGAAGCTTTCTTT
CASRGTGNTEAFF
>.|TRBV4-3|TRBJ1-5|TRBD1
TGCGCCAGCAGCCAGGGACAGGGAGGAAATCAGCCCCAGCATTTT
CASSQGQGGNQPQHF
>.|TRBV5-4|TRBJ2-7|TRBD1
TGTGCCAGCAGCTGGGACAGGGTTTACGAGCAGTACTTC
CASSWDRVYEQYF
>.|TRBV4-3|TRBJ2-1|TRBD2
TGCGCCAGCAGCCAAGATCTCCTAGCGGGAGCCACTGAGCAGTTCTTC
CASSQDLLAGATEQFF
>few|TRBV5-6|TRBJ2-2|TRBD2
TGTGCCAGCAGCTTGGCCGGGAGGGCCGGCGGGGAGCTGTTTTTT
CASSLAGRAGGELFF
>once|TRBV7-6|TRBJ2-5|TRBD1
TGTGCCAGCAGCTGGGACAGGGGTGGAGAGACCCAGTACTTC
CASSWDRGGETQYF
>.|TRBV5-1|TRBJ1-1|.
TGCGCCAGCAGCGAACAGGGAGTGAACACTGAAGCTTTCTTT
CASSEQGVNTEAFF
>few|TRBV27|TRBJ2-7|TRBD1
TGTGCCAGCAGCCGGGGGACAGGGGGATACGAGCAGTACTTC
CASSRGTGGYEQYF
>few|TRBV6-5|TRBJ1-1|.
TGTGCCAGCAGTTACTCCCCCGGGAGCGGCACTGAAGCTTTCTTT
CASSYSPGSGTEAFF
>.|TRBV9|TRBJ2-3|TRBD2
TGTGCCAGCAGCGTCCTACTTAGCGGGGGGGAGGATACGCAGTATTTT
CASSVLLSGGEDTQYF
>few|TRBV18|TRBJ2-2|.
TGTGCCAGCTCACCTTTCGGGGGAGCGGGCACCGGGGAGCTGTTTTTT
CASSPFGGAGTGELFF
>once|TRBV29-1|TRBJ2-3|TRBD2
TGCAGCGTTGGGACTAGCGGGAGTAGGGATACGCAGTATTTT
CSVGTSGSRDTQYF
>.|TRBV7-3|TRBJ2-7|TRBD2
TGTGCCAGCAGCCCCCGGGGCGAGCGGGAGGGCCTTGGTGACGAGCAGTACTTC
CASSPRGEREGLGDEQYF
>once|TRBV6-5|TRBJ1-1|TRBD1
TGTGCCAGCAGTCTCTACAGGGGGGACACTGAAGCTTTCTTT
CASSLYRGDTEAFF
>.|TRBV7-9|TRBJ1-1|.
TGTGCCAGCAGCCCGGACTCCCTTGAAGCTTTCTTT
CASSPDSLEAFF
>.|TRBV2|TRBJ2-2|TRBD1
TGTGCCAGCGGACGGGACAGCGCGAACACCGGGGAGCTGTTTTTT
CASGRDSANTGELFF
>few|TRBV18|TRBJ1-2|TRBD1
TGTGCCAGCTCACCAAAAGGGACAGTCCCATCAGACTATGGCTACACCTTC
CASSPKGTVPSDYGYTF
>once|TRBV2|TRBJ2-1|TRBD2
TGTGCCAGCAGTGACACTAGCGGGGTTTACAATGAGCAGTTCTTC
CASSDTSGVYNEQFF
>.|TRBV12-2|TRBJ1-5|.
TGTGCAAGTCGCTTCTTAGGAGGGCCCCTGAGGCCCCAGCATTTT
CASRFLGGPLRPQHF
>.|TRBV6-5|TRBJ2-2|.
TGTGCCAGCAGTCAGAAGGGGTCCACCGGGGAGCTGTTTTTT
CASSQKGSTGELFF
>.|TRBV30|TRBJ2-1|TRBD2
TGTGCCTGGAGTAAAAAGGGACTAGCGGGGATTGAGCAGTTCTTC
CAWSKKGLAGIEQFF
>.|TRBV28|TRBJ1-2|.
TGTGCCGGCCAGGGGACTAACTATGGCTACACCTTC
CAGQGTNYGYTF
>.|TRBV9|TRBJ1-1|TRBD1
TGTGCCAGCAGCGTAGTGGGACAGAATGAAGCTTTCTTT
CASSVVGQNEAFF
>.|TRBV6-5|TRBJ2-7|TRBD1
TGTGCCACCGGGACAGGGCTCCACGAGCAGTACTTC
CATGTGLHEQYF
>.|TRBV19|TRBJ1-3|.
TGTGCCAGTAGCGCGACAGTTCACTCTGGAAACACCATATATTTT
CASSATVHSGNTIYF
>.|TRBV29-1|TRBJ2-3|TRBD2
TGCAGCCTTACCGGAGCCGGGGAGGGGACAGATACGCAGTATTTT
CSLTGAGEGTDTQYF
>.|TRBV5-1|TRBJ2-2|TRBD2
TGCGCCAGCAGCCGAAAGACTAGCGGGGGAACGAACACCGGGGAGCTGTTTTTT
CASSRKTSGGTNTGELFF